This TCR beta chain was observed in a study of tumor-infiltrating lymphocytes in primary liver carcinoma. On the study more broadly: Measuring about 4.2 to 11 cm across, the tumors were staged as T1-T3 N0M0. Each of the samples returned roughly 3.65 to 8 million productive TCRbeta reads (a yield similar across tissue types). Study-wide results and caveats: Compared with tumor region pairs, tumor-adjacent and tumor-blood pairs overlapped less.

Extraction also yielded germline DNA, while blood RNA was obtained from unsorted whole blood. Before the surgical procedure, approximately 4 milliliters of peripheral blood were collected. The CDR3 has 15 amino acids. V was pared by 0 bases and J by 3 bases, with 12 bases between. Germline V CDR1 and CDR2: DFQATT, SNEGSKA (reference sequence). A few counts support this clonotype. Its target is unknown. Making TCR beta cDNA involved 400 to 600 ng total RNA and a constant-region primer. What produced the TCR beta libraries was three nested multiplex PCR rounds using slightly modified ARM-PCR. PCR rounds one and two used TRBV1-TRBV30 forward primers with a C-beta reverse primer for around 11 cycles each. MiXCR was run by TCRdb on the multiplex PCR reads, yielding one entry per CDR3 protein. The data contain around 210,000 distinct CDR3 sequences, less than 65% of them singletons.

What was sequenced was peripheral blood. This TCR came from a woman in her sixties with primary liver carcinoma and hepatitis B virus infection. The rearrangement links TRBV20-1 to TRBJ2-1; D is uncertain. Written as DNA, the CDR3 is TGCAGTGCTAGAGATCGGTCAGGCGGCTACAATGAGCAGTTCTTC. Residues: CSARDRSGGYNEQFF.